This T cell receptor beta chain was profiled in a study of blood T cell repertoires in COVID-19. The table came from immunoSEQ multiplex PCR; TCRdb's copy has only in-frame clones and leaves some out. The sample yields 250,000 or so clones, just over 85% seen once. The trim removed 4 bases at V and 6 bases at J, leaving 6 bases unmatched. The V gene's germline CDR1 is SGHAT and CDR2 FQNNGV. This CDR3 is built from 13 residues. Sequences were obtained from peripheral blood. The gene calls are TRBV11-2 and TRBJ2-7; 7 nucleotides line up with TRBD2. This receptor was obtained from a woman aged 30 to 39 with active or convalescent COVID-19. Here the CDR3 DNA reads TGTGCCAGCAGCTCCCAAACTAGCGCCGAGCAGTACTTC. It encodes CASSSQTSAEQYF.